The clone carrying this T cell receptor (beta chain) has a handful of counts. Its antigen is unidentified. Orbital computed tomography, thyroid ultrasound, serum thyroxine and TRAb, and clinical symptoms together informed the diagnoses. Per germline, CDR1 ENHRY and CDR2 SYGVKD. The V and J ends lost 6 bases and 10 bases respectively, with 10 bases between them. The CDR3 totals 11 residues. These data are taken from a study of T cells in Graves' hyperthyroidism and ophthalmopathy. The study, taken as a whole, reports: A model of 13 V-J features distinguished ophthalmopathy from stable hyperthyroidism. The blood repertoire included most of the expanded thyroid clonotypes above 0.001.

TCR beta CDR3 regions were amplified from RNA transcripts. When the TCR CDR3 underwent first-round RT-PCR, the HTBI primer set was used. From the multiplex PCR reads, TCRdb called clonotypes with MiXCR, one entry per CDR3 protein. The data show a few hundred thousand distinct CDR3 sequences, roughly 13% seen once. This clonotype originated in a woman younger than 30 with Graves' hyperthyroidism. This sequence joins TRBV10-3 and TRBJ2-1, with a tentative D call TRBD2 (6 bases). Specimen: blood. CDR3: CAISPREEQFF. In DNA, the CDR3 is TGTGCCATCAGCCCCCGGGAGGAGCAGTTCTTC.